The 22 T cell receptor beta chains below all came from one sample that was sequenced in a study of regulatory T cells in long-lasting Graves disease listed by TCRdb under 2021. The time point label for this specimen denotes: newly diagnosed GD, antithyroid drugs for less than 3 months. RNA was extracted from PBMCs in TRIzol for both TCR sequencing and RNA sequencing. Receptor amplification or capture employed multiplex PCR. Instrument used: Illumina HiSeq 4000. TCR beta libraries were built with iRepertoire HTBI primers and Arm-PCR amplification of CDR3 regions. TCRdb itself trimmed the public reads at Q25 with fastp, ran MiXCR and retained productive beta chains. Entries that share a CDR3 protein sequence are merged under the most common genes and DNA. A total of roughly 420,000 distinct CDR3 sequences appear in this sample, less than 15% of them only once. The top ten clonotypes cover roughly 15% of the sample.

These data are also associated with another study on T cells in Graves' hyperthyroidism and ophthalmopathy.

The starting material was peripheral blood mononuclear cells (PBMCs), obtained at new diagnosis, from a patient treated with antithyroid drugs. These receptor sequences come from a woman between 50 and 59 years old with Graves disease. Donor details come from another sample of the same person, matched by shared clones.

This clonotype was observed a few times. The rearrangement joins TRBV12-3 or TRBV12-4 to TRBJ2-7, with TRBD1 matching 10 bases. Unmatched junction bases numbered 12, after V lost 11 bases and J lost 5 bases. The CDR3 loop spans 14 amino acids. The chain's CDR3 is CAVAGGQGFHEQYF. The CDR3 bases are TGTGCCGTCGCAGGGGGACAGGGGTTCCACGAGCAGTACTTC.

This clonotype has just a few counts. V usage is TRBV24-1 and J usage is TRBJ2-3, with TRBD2 identical over 11 bases. The ends lost 5 bases at V and 5 bases at J; junction bases unmatched: 14. The CDR3 loop spans 18 amino acids. Germline CDR1 KGHDR, CDR2 SFDVKD. CDR3 coding DNA: TGTGCCACCAGTGGAGGTAGCGGGAGGGCCCTACCTAGAGATACGCAGTATTTT. Translated, it gives CATSGGSGRALPRDTQYF.

The rearrangement uses TRBV4-1 and TRBJ2-6, with no clear D. CDR1 is MGHRA and CDR2 is YSYEKL in the germline V gene. Deletions cut 5 bases from V and 0 bases from J, with 14 bases between. The CDR3 runs to 17 residues. The CDR3 spells CASSSQVTISGANVLTF. CDR3 nucleotides: TGCGCCAGCAGCAGTCAGGTTACAATCTCTGGGGCCAACGTCCTGACTTTC.

The rearrangement uses TRBV28 and TRBJ1-2, with D hard to call. V was shortened by 6 bases and J by 4 bases, with 24 bases between the two germline ends. The CDR3 runs to 17 residues. Germline CDR1 and CDR2: MDHEN and SYDVKM. This chain's CDR3 is CASSYVVPDDRLYGYTF. In DNA form, the CDR3 reads TGTGCCAGCAGCTACGTGGTTCCCGATGATCGGCTCTATGGCTACACCTTC.

This chain links TRBV9 with TRBJ2-5; D may be TRBD2 (6 bases). V lost 4 bases and J lost 5, with 18 bases in between. The germline CDR1 and CDR2 sequences are SGDLS and YYNGEE. The CDR3 sequence is 15 residues long. The DNA of the CDR3 is TGTGCCAGCAGCTCCAGCCCGGGAGTAGTTGAGACCCAGTACTTC. It yields the protein CASSSSPGVVETQYF.

The table lists this clonotype with many counts. This sequence joins TRBV20-1 and TRBJ2-1; TRBD2 agrees at 9 bases. The V segment lost 6 bases and the J segment 4 bases; nucleotides outside the gene matches: 7. Germline V CDR1 and CDR2: DFQATT, SNEGSKA (reference sequence). This CDR3 comprises 14 residues. The CDR3 sequence: CSAPRLAGYNEQFF. The CDR3 nucleotides read TGCAGTGCCCCCCGGCTAGCGGGATACAATGAGCAGTTCTTC.

This clonotype was observed at least ten times. The chain combines TRBV5-1 with TRBJ2-1, with 10 bases identical to TRBD2. This CDR3 has 17 amino acids. The junction had 5 bases not matched to a gene; V was cut back by 0 bases and J by 2 bases. The germline V gene encodes CDR1 SGHRS and CDR2 YFSETQ. This CDR3 reads CASSLGLAGAPYNEQFF. The CDR3, as DNA: TGCGCCAGCAGCTTGGGGCTAGCGGGAGCTCCCTACAATGAGCAGTTCTTC.

Here the CDR3 DNA reads TGTGCCAGTAGGGGACTAGCGGGAGACTACGAGCAGTACTTC. It is translated as CASRGLAGDYEQYF. This rearrangement joins TRBV19 to TRBJ2-7; 14 nucleotides align to TRBD2. CDR1 and CDR2 from the germline V gene are LNHDA and SQIVND (reference sequence). The CDR3 is 14 residues long. With 6 bases clipped from V and 3 bases from J, the junction kept 1 base outside the gene matches.

The CDR3 bases are TGCGCCAGCAGCCTTTCCACTCTAGCGGGGAGCCGGGGAGATACGCAGTATTTT. It translates to CASSLSTLAGSRGDTQYF. The rearrangement links TRBV4-1 to TRBJ2-3; 9 bases agree with TRBD2. CDR1 and CDR2 from the germline V gene are MGHRA and YSYEKL. V was clipped by 4 bases and J by 5 bases; unmatched bases: 16. The CDR3 runs 18 residues.

This clonotype was detected ten times or more. The rearrangement uses TRBV3-1 and TRBJ1-2, with D perhaps matching TRBD1 (6 bases). This CDR3 spans 13 amino acids. Germline values: CDR1 LGHDT, CDR2 YNNKEL (reference sequence). V was pared by 6 bases and J by 2 bases, with 10 bases between. CDR3: CASSQGTNYGYTF. In DNA form, the CDR3 reads TGTGCCAGCAGTCAGGGGACCAACTATGGCTACACCTTC. Full variable domain (outside the CDR3, taken from reference TRBV3-1 and TRBJ1-2): DTAVSQTPKYLVTQMGNDKSIKCEQNLGHDTMYWYKQDSKKFLKIMFSYNNKELIINETVPNRFSPKSPDKAHLNLHINSLELGDSAVYFCASSQGTNYGYTFGSGTRLTVV.

The sample holds many counts of this clonotype. The chain combines TRBV7-9 with TRBJ2-2, with 8 bases matching TRBD2. CDR1 and CDR2 (germline): SEHNR, FQNEAQ (reference sequence). There are 16 residues in the CDR3. The trim removed 4 bases at V and 6 bases at J, leaving 10 bases unmatched. DNA of the CDR3: TGTGCCAGCAGCTCCCGTGAGCGGGAGAAATCCGGGGAGCTGTTTTTT. Residues: CASSSREREKSGELFF.

This clonotype was seen only a few times. The V gene is TRBV24-1, the J gene TRBJ2-1; 7 bases are shared with TRBD1. Trimming took 9 bases from V and 3 from J; bases not matched to a gene: 1. Germline loops: CDR1 KGHDR, CDR2 SFDVKD. The CDR3 length is 12 residues. As DNA, the CDR3 is TGTGCCACCGGGACAGACTACAATGAGCAGTTCTTC. It yields the protein CATGTDYNEQFF.

CDR3 region: CSARDLNQPQHF. The CDR3 nucleotides read TGCAGTGCTAGAGATCTTAATCAGCCCCAGCATTTT. The genes are TRBV20-1 and TRBJ1-5; no firm D call. The CDR3 sequence is 12 residues long. From germline, CDR1 is DFQATT and CDR2 SNEGSKA (reference sequence). V was cut by 0 bases and J by 4 bases, with 4 bases left in between.

This clonotype was observed a few times. The gene calls are TRBV28 and TRBJ1-6, with a tentative D call TRBD1 (6 bases). In germline, CDR1 is MDHEN, CDR2 SYDVKM. V dropped 9 bases and J dropped 14 bases, with 20 bases sitting between them. This CDR3 comprises 13 residues. The CDR3 region has the DNA TGTGCCAGTGGACAGACGGCAATGGGGGCCCTCCACTTT. Protein: CASGQTAMGALHF.

This chain joins TRBV19 and TRBJ2-6; TRBD1 agrees at 8 bases. J was trimmed by 4 bases and V by 6 bases; bases with no gene match: 5. Germline V gene sequence: CDR1 LNHDA, CDR2 SQIVND (reference sequence). This CDR3 has 15 residues. The DNA of the CDR3 is TGTGCCAGTAGACCAGGGGGCGCCGGGGCCAACGTCCTGACTTTC. Translated: CASRPGGAGANVLTF.

In this sample, this clonotype turned up many times. This chain links TRBV2 with TRBJ1-1; D is undetermined. V lost 2 bases and J lost 5, with 9 bases in between. The CDR3 has 13 residues. CDR1 is SNHLY and CDR2 is FYNNEI in the germline V gene. CDR3 residues: CASSEQGRTEAFF. The CDR3 bases are TGTGCCAGCAGTGAACAAGGGAGGACTGAAGCTTTCTTT.

This clonotype was recorded a few times. The chain couples TRBV3-1 to TRBJ1-1, with TRBD1 identical over 11 bases. Per the germline V gene, CDR1 is LGHDT and CDR2 is YNNKEL (reference sequence). Unmatched junction bases numbered 5, after V lost 0 bases and J lost 8 bases. This CDR3 spans 15 amino acids. CDR3 loop: CASSQDQDRGREAFF. The CDR3 nucleotides are TGTGCCAGCAGCCAAGACCAGGACAGGGGGCGCGAAGCTTTCTTT.

This clonotype has a count of ten or more. The CDR3 coding sequence is TGTGCCAGCAGTGGTGAGGGGAGCGCCACTGAAGCTTTCTTT. Its protein is CASSGEGSATEAFF. The rearrangement joins TRBV2 to TRBJ1-1, with a possible D match to TRBD1 (5 bases). The germline CDR1 and CDR2 sequences are SNHLY and FYNNEI. The CDR3 totals 14 residues. V lost 4 bases and J 4 bases, leaving 13 bases between the germline ends.

This clonotype was detected many times. V gene TRBV6-1 combines with J gene TRBJ2-5; 7 bases fit TRBD2. V was pared by 8 bases and J by 4 bases, with 10 bases of the junction left unmatched. Per germline, CDR1 MNHNS and CDR2 SASEGT. There are 14 residues in the CDR3. The DNA for the CDR3 is TGTGCCAGCGGGGAGGGTGGTTCCCCAGAGACCCAGTACTTC. Encoded protein: CASGEGGSPETQYF.

This clonotype has just one count. This chain joins TRBV4-1 and TRBJ2-7; D ambiguous. V dropped 0 bases and J dropped 3 bases, with 18 bases sitting between them. Germline V gene data show CDR1 as MGHRA and CDR2 as YSYEKL. The CDR3 has 17 amino acids. CDR3 sequence (DNA): TGCGCCAGCAGCCAAGATTTCGGTGGAGCCGCTATCTACGAGCAGTACTTC. Translation gives CASSQDFGGAAIYEQYF.

As for this clonotype: At one of its ends the junction is not consistent with the germline gene, which may arise from a read error. The CDR3 loop reads CASSLASTLNNEQFF. The DNA of the CDR3 is TGTGCCAGCAGCTTGGCCTCGACACTAAACAATGAGCAGTTCTTC. The chain links TRBV5-1 to TRBJ2-1, with no clear D. Germline CDR1 SGHRS, CDR2 YFSETQ. CDR3 length equals 15 residues.

The table lists this clonotype with many counts. This rearrangement joins TRBV6-2 or TRBV6-3 to TRBJ2-5, with 9 bases lining up with TRBD1. This CDR3 has 17 amino acids. With V trimmed by 4 bases and J by 4 bases, 13 bases remained unmatched. Germline V gene sequence: CDR1 MNHEY, CDR2 SVGEGT. In DNA, the CDR3 is TGTGCCAGCAGTTCGATTATTCGACAGGGGGGACGAGAGACCCAGTACTTC. Translation gives CASSSIIRQGGRETQYF.